This T cell receptor beta chain was identified in a study of T cell repertoires in cytomegalovirus infection. TCRdb independently ran MiXCR on the reads; one entry per CDR3 protein. This table holds some 400,000 distinct CDR3 sequences, around 18% found once. This clonotype showed up just a few times. Looked up from germline, CDR1 is SGHVS and CDR2 is FNYEAQ. The CDR3 totals 15 residues. Deletions cut 2 bases from V and 9 bases from J, with 20 bases between. This sequence was found in a human donor in good health (CMV status not recorded). Some clones in this sample may be carry-over from other donors' samples. The rearrangement links TRBV7-6 to TRBJ2-7; D perhaps matches TRBD1 (6 bases). Sequencing input: PBMCs. CDR3 DNA: TGTGCCAGCAGCTTACCTCCACAGGGTGTTTCTGTGCAGTACTTC. As protein: CASSLPPQGVSVQYF.